This T cell receptor (beta chain) was identified in a study of CD8 T cells in Susac syndrome. Negative isolation yielded CD8+ and CD4+ T cells; FACS enriched TEMRA cells. The authors reverse transcribed roughly 0.5 to 1 ug RNA with random hexamers. A multiplex approach, immunoSEQ multiplex PCR, amplified TCR beta CDR3 across 54 Vbeta and 13 Jbeta. Using its own MiXCR run on the immunoSEQ multiplex PCR reads, TCRdb lists one record per CDR3 protein. Of hundreds of thousands of distinct CDR3 sequences in the sample, more than 80% were seen once. The sample taken for sequencing was CD8+ T cells from PBMCs. The sequence was obtained from a human donor with multiple sclerosis.

The DNA of the CDR3 is TGTGCCAGCAGCCAACCCCTAGAGCTGGATACGCAGTATTTT. Translation gives CASSQPLELDTQYF. The V gene is TRBV14, the J gene TRBJ2-3, with D hard to call. V shed 2 bases and J shed 6 bases, with 12 bases lying between them. Germline CDR1 is SGHDN and CDR2 is FVKESK. The length of the CDR3 is 14 residues.